This TCR beta chain was documented in a study of neurological immune-mediated disorders. In TCRdb, the 5' RACE reads were re-called with MiXCR into one record per CDR3 protein. The table records fewer than 75,000 distinct CDR3 sequences, 3.4% of them present only once. This clonotype was observed many times. This CDR3 contains 16 residues. Germline-derived CDR1 and CDR2 are LGHDT and YNNKEL (reference sequence). The V segment lost 3 bases and the J segment 8 bases; nucleotides outside the gene matches: 10. This sequence was found in a middle-aged man with multiple sclerosis. Material for sequencing was PBMCs. The chain couples TRBV3-1 to TRBJ2-1; 10 bases are shared with TRBD2. The CDR3 protein is CASSHLGGLASDEQFF. Written as DNA, the CDR3 is TGTGCCAGCAGCCACTTAGGGGGACTAGCGAGCGATGAGCAGTTCTTC.